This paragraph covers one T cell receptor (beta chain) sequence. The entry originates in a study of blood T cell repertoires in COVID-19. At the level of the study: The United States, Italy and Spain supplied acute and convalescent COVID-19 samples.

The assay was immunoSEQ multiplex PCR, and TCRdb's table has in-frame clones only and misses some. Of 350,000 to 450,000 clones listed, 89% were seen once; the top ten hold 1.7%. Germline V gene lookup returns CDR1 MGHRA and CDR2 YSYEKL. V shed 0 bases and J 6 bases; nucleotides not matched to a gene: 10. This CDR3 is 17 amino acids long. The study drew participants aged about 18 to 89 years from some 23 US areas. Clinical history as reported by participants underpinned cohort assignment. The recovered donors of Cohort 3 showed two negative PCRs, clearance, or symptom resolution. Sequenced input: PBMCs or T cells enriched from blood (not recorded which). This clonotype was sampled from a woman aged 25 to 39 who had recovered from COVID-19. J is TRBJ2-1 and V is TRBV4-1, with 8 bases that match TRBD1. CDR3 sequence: CASSQDPDRGAVNEQFF. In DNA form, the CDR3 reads TGCGCCAGCAGCCAAGACCCAGACAGGGGTGCGGTCAATGAGCAGTTCTTC.